This T cell receptor (beta chain) originates from a study of low-dose radiotherapy and immunotherapy resistance in tumors. Background on the study: Intravenous cyclophosphamide 200 mg/m2 was given every two weeks, one day before radiation and immunotherapy.

This clonotype was recorded at least ten times. TRAV- and TRBV-specific primers were used for first-strand cDNA, which covered alpha and beta chains. Both a constant-region primer and a V-primer adapter served to amplify TCRs across about 20 PCR cycles. TCRdb reprocessed the reads with MiXCR, giving one entry per CDR3 protein. The sample holds under 90,000 distinct CDR3 sequences, about a sixth seen once. This sample's time point: before trial treatment. The therapy administered to donors comprised nivolumab, ipilimumab, aspirin, low-dose cyclophosphamide and low-dose radiotherapy. V gave up 2 bases and J gave up 0 bases, with 9 bases separating them. Germline V CDR1 and CDR2: SGHTA, FQGNSA. The CDR3 runs to 15 residues.

The chain combines TRBV7-2 with TRBJ2-3; D is perhaps TRBD2 (6 bases). This TCR came from a male donor with prostate cancer. The material was PBMCs, obtained before treatment. This CDR3 is CASSLFGGSTDTQYF. The CDR3 DNA reads as TGTGCCAGCAGCTTATTTGGGGGGAGCACAGATACGCAGTATTTT.